The 22 T cell receptor beta chains listed next were all sequenced from one sample in a study of neurological immune-mediated disorders. TCRdb fed the 5' RACE reads into MiXCR, producing one record per CDR3 protein. The sample has under 60,000 distinct CDR3 sequences, roughly 17% seen once. Sequencing was carried out using PBMCs. The receptors were sampled from a man aged 55 to 70 in good health.

This clonotype was detected many times. The rearrangement joins TRBV5-1 to TRBJ2-1, with TRBD2 matching 12 bases. Germline CDR1 is SGHRS and CDR2 is YFSETQ. With V trimmed by 2 bases and J by 9 bases, 6 bases remained unmatched. The CDR3 length is 15 residues. The CDR3 here is CASSLLAGGEGEQFF. The CDR3 nucleotides are TGCGCCAGCAGCTTACTAGCGGGAGGTGAGGGTGAGCAGTTCTTC. Using reference TRBV5-1 and TRBJ2-1 for the parts outside the CDR3, the full variable domain is KAGVTQTPRYLIKTRGQQVTLSCSPISGHRSVSWYQQTPGQGLQFLFEYFSETQRNKGNFPGRFSGRQFSNSRSEMNVSTLELGDSALYLCASSLLAGGEGEQFFGPGTRLTVL.

At least ten counts were recorded for this clonotype. V is TRBV20-1 and J is TRBJ2-7; 8 bases agree with TRBD1. This CDR3 is 14 amino acids long. The trim removed 6 bases at V and 5 bases at J, leaving 12 bases unmatched. CDR1 is DFQATT, CDR2 SNEGSKA, per germline (reference sequence). For the CDR3, the DNA is TGCAGTGCAGACAACAGGGGGAAGGTAAACGAGCAGTACTTC. Translating it yields CSADNRGKVNEQYF.

V and J are TRBV5-1 and TRBJ2-3; TRBD2 aligns across 13 bases. This CDR3 has 17 amino acids. The V segment lost 4 bases and the J segment 1 base; nucleotides outside the gene matches: 6. Germline-derived CDR1 and CDR2 are SGHRS and YFSETQ. The CDR3 is CASSPGLAGEGTDTQYF. CDR3 nucleotides: TGCGCCAGCAGCCCTGGACTAGCGGGAGAAGGCACAGATACGCAGTATTTT.

The table lists this clonotype with many counts. The rearrangement uses TRBV5-1 and TRBJ2-2; D remains unclear. Germline CDR1 and CDR2: SGHRS and YFSETQ. The CDR3 totals 14 residues. Trimming shortened V by 2 bases and J by 4 bases, and 9 bases separated the two germline ends. The CDR3 DNA follows: TGCGCCAGCAGCTTTGGTTCAGGCACCGGGGAGCTGTTTTTT. It translates to CASSFGSGTGELFF.

In its sample, this clonotype was seen many times. This rearrangement joins TRBV20-1 to TRBJ2-1; the match to TRBD2 covers 8 bases. Germline V gene sequence: CDR1 DFQATT, CDR2 SNEGSKA (reference sequence). V shed 5 bases, J shed 0 bases, and the junction held 18 bases outside the gene matches. The CDR3 has 19 amino acids. For the CDR3, the DNA is TGCAGTGCTGTGGGTGGGAGACTAGCGACCCGTTACTCCTACAATGAGCAGTTCTTC. Translation: CSAVGGRLATRYSYNEQFF.

J is TRBJ1-5 and V is TRBV12-3 or TRBV12-4; D might be TRBD1 (5 bases). This CDR3 is built from 14 residues. V was clipped by 8 bases and J by 1 base, with 12 bases between them. CDR3 nucleotides: TGTGCCAGCCCTCAGGGTAGAAGCAATCAGCCCCAGCATTTT. Its translation: CASPQGRSNQPQHF.

The sample holds many counts of this clonotype. The V and J genes are TRBV7-9 and TRBJ2-3; no clear D. The CDR3 runs to 11 residues. Germline V gives CDR1 SEHNR, CDR2 FQNEAQ (reference sequence). The V and J ends lost 4 bases and 6 bases respectively, with 5 bases between them. The CDR3 loop is CASSSDDTQYF. CDR3 DNA: TGTGCCAGCAGCTCAGACGATACGCAGTATTTT.

This clonotype was detected many times. The chain carries TRBV20-1 and TRBJ1-1, with 7 bases aligning to TRBD1. The trim removed 6 bases at V and 1 base at J, leaving 11 bases unmatched. CDR1 and CDR2 (germline): DFQATT, SNEGSKA (reference sequence). The CDR3 length is 15 residues. CDR3 coding DNA: TGCAGTGCCCGGACCACAGGGGTGAGGAACACTGAAGCTTTCTTT. Translating it yields CSARTTGVRNTEAFF.

This clonotype has ten or more counts. The CDR3: CSVPAMGDQPQHF. CDR3 DNA: TGCAGTGTTCCGGCCATGGGTGACCAGCCCCAGCATTTT. This rearrangement joins TRBV20-1 to TRBJ1-5; D is ambiguous. Germline V CDR1 and CDR2: DFQATT, SNEGSKA (reference sequence). CDR3 length: 13 amino acids. The ends were cut back, 7 bases at V and 7 bases at J, with 17 bases in the middle.

This clonotype was seen repeatedly, ten times or more. V gene TRBV29-1 combines with J gene TRBJ1-1, with D unclear. The CDR3 spans 13 residues. V dropped 0 bases and J dropped 2 bases, with 7 bases sitting between them. Per the germline V gene, CDR1 is SQVTM and CDR2 is ANQGSEA. The CDR3 reads CSVEEDPNTEAFF. The CDR3 DNA follows: TGCAGCGTTGAAGAGGACCCTAACACTGAAGCTTTCTTT.

This sequence joins TRBV5-5 and TRBJ2-6; D uncertain. Trimming removed 1 base at V and 2 bases at J, with 10 bases between. The CDR3 has 16 residues. From germline, CDR1 is SGHKS and CDR2 YYEKEE (reference sequence). The CDR3 region has the DNA TGTGCCAGCAGCTTGAACCCCGCCCCTGGGGCCAACGTCCTGACTTTC. This encodes CASSLNPAPGANVLTF.

This clonotype appeared many times. The rearrangement links TRBV20-1 to TRBJ2-1, with unresolved D. The V end was cut by 3 bases, the J end by 0 bases, with 12 bases between. Germline CDR1 reads DFQATT; CDR2 reads SNEGSKA (reference sequence). CDR3 size: 15 residues. The CDR3: CSASRPPSSYNEQFF. CDR3 nucleotides: TGCAGTGCTAGCCGACCCCCTAGCTCCTACAATGAGCAGTTCTTC.

The chain carries TRBV19 and TRBJ2-3; TRBD2 matches at 11 bases. With V trimmed by 5 bases and J by 0 bases, 7 bases remained unmatched. The CDR3 has 17 residues. CDR1 is LNHDA and CDR2 is SQIVND in the germline V gene (reference sequence). The DNA of the CDR3 is TGTGCCAGTAGTTGGGGACTAGCGGTGATTAGCACAGATACGCAGTATTTT. This codes for CASSWGLAVISTDTQYF.

The table lists this clonotype with many counts. The chain links TRBV12-3 or TRBV12-4 to TRBJ2-2; no definite D call. This CDR3 spans 12 amino acids. Deletions cut 2 bases from V and 7 bases from J, with 5 bases between. The CDR3 nucleotides are TGTGCCAGCAGTTTATCTAGCGGGGAGCTGTTTTTT. Translating it yields CASSLSSGELFF.

This clonotype was counted at least ten times. This sequence joins TRBV6-2 or TRBV6-3 and TRBJ2-3, with 12 bases fitting TRBD2. The CDR3 length is 16 residues. J gave up 2 bases and V 4 bases, and 4 bases lay outside the gene matches. Per germline, CDR1 MNHEY and CDR2 SVGEGT. The CDR3 spells CASSSRLAGDTDTQYF. CDR3 coding DNA: TGTGCCAGCAGTTCACGACTAGCGGGAGACACAGATACGCAGTATTTT.

This clonotype was counted many times. The V and J genes are TRBV5-1 and TRBJ2-3, with a tentative D call TRBD2 (6 bases). There are 13 residues in the CDR3. Germline values: CDR1 SGHRS, CDR2 YFSETQ. Trimming took 2 bases from V and 3 from J, leaving 7 bases between them. The CDR3 loop is CASSFGGTDTQYF. CDR3 bases: TGCGCCAGCAGCTTCGGAGGGACAGATACGCAGTATTTT. The whole variable domain, filled in from reference TRBV5-1 and TRBJ2-3, reads KAGVTQTPRYLIKTRGQQVTLSCSPISGHRSVSWYQQTPGQGLQFLFEYFSETQRNKGNFPGRFSGRQFSNSRSEMNVSTLELGDSALYLCASSFGGTDTQYFGPGTRLTVL.

This chain connects TRBV7-6 to TRBJ2-7; possibly TRBD1 or TRBD2 for D (5 bases each). The V gene's germline CDR1 is SGHVS and CDR2 FNYEAQ. This CDR3 is built from 13 residues. Between the trimmed V and J ends, which lost 0 bases and 7 bases, there was a span of 10 bases. The CDR3 loop is CASSLAGPGEQYF. CDR3 in DNA: TGTGCCAGCAGCTTAGCGGGGCCGGGAGAGCAGTACTTC.

Many counts were recorded for this clonotype. This sequence joins TRBV20-1 and TRBJ2-3, with a weak D call TRBD1 (5 bases). Germline V CDR1 and CDR2: DFQATT, SNEGSKA (reference sequence). The CDR3 has 13 residues. Trimming stripped 2 bases from V and 3 bases from J, with 9 bases between. The CDR3 bases are TGCAGTGCTAGAAAACAGGAGACAGATACGCAGTATTTT. This codes for CSARKQETDTQYF.

Many counts were recorded for this clonotype. The chain couples TRBV29-1 to TRBJ1-2; 9 nucleotides align to TRBD1. J lost 4 bases, V lost 6 bases, and 6 bases had no gene match. Germline V lookup: CDR1 SQVTM, CDR2 ANQGSEA. The CDR3 covers 13 residues. Here the CDR3 DNA reads TGCAGCGTCGTCGAGGACAGGGGCTATGGCTACACCTTC. This encodes CSVVEDRGYGYTF.

This clonotype appeared many times. The chain carries TRBV5-1 and TRBJ2-3; 13 bases agree with TRBD2. Per germline, CDR1 SGHRS and CDR2 YFSETQ. V was pared by 3 bases and J by 1 base, with 5 bases of the junction left unmatched. The CDR3 totals 17 residues. The CDR3 loop is CASSWRGLAGGTDTQYF. In nucleotides, the CDR3 is TGCGCCAGCAGCTGGAGAGGACTAGCGGGAGGCACAGATACGCAGTATTTT.

This clonotype was counted many times. This chain joins TRBV15 and TRBJ2-2; D unclear. V dropped 1 base and J dropped 7 bases, with 10 bases sitting between them. This CDR3 has 14 amino acids. From germline, CDR1 is LNHNV and CDR2 YYDKDF (reference sequence). CDR3 nucleotide sequence: TGTGCCACCAGCAGAGTGGGAATTGACGGGGAGCTGTTTTTT. This encodes CATSRVGIDGELFF.

This clonotype has a count of ten or more. The chain employs TRBV7-2 and TRBJ1-1, with D unclear. This CDR3 has 13 residues. V lost 5 bases and J lost 0, with 7 bases in between. Germline CDR1 SGHTA, CDR2 FQGNSA. The CDR3 region has the DNA TGTGCCAGCAGCCCTAGAATGAACACTGAAGCTTTCTTT. It yields the protein CASSPRMNTEAFF.